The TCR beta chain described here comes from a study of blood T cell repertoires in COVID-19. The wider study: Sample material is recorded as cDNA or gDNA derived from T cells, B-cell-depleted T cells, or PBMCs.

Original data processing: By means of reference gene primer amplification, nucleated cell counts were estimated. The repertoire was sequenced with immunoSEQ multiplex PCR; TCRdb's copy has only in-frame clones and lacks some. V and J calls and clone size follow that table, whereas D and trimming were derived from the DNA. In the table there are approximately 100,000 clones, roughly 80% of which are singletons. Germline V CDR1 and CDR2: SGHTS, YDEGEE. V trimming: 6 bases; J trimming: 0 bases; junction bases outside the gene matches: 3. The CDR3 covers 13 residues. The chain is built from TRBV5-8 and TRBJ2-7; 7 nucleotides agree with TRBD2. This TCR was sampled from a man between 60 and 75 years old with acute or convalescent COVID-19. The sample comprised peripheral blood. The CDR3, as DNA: TGTGCCAGCATGCGGGAGAACTCCTACGAGCAGTACTTC. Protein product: CASMRENSYEQYF.